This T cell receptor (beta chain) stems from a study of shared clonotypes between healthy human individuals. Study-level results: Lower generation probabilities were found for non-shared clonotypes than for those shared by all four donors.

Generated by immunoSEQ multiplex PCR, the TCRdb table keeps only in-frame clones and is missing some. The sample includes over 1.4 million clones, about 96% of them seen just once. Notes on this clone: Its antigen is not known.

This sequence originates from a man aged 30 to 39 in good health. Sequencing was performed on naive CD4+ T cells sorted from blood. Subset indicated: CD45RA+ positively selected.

The CDR3 loop is CASSFNGETQYF. In DNA form, the CDR3 reads TGCGCCAGCAGCTTCAACGGGGAGACCCAGTACTTC. The genes are TRBV5-1 and TRBJ2-5, with D unresolved. Germline CDR1 SGHRS, CDR2 YFSETQ. V shed 2 bases and J shed 5 bases, with 7 bases lying between them. The CDR3 is 12 amino acids.